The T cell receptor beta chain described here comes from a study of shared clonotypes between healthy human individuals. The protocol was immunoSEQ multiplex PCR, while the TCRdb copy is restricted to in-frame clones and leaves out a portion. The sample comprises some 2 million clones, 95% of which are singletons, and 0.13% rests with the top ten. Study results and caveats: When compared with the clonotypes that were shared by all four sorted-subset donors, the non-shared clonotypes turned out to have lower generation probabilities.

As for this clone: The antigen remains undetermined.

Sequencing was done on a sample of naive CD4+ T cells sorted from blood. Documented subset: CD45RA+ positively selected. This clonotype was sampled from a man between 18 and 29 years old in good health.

The CDR3 DNA reads as TGCGCCAGCAGTCTGGAACAGGGCCCTGCCACCGGGGAGCTGTTTTTT. Protein sequence: CASSLEQGPATGELFF. The V call is TRBV5-1, the J call TRBJ2-2; tentatively, D is TRBD1 (6 bases). The length of the CDR3 is 16 residues. Germline-derived CDR1 and CDR2 are SGHRS and YFSETQ. Between the trimmed V and J ends, which lost 5 bases and 4 bases, there was a span of 18 bases.